The entry below describes one T cell receptor (beta chain). Its antigen is unidentified. It was genomic DNA that served as the template for profiling TCR beta VDJ and CDR3. TCRdb redid the calling of the reads with MiXCR, one entry per CDR3 protein. The sample has under 200,000 distinct CDR3 sequences; roughly 50% are singletons. V was pared by 0 bases and J by 1 base, with 4 bases of the junction left unmatched. Germline assignment: CDR1 WNHNN and CDR2 SYGVQD (reference sequence). The CDR3 runs to 16 residues. This record belongs to a study of CD8+CD57+ T cells in acquired aplastic anemia. At the level of the study: The DNA of sorted CD4+ and CD8+ cells averaged about 3 ug.

Study findings and constraints: In common between the patients and the controls were around 29 CD8+ CDR3 sequences.

Sequencing involved patients with CD8+CD57+ cell expansion previously shown by flow cytometry. The cohort consisted entirely of patients having severe acquired aplastic anemia. Blood samples were obtained from patients who had received no prior therapy. The V and J genes are TRBV10-1 and TRBJ2-5; TRBD2 matches at 8 bases. The sequence was obtained from a human donor with aplastic anemia. Input material: sorted CD4+, CD8+, or CD8+CD57+ T cells (not recorded which) from PBMCs. This CDR3 reads CASSESGSGVQETQYF. The CDR3 region has the DNA TGCGCCAGCAGTGAGTCGGGTAGCGGGGTCCAAGAGACCCAGTACTTC.